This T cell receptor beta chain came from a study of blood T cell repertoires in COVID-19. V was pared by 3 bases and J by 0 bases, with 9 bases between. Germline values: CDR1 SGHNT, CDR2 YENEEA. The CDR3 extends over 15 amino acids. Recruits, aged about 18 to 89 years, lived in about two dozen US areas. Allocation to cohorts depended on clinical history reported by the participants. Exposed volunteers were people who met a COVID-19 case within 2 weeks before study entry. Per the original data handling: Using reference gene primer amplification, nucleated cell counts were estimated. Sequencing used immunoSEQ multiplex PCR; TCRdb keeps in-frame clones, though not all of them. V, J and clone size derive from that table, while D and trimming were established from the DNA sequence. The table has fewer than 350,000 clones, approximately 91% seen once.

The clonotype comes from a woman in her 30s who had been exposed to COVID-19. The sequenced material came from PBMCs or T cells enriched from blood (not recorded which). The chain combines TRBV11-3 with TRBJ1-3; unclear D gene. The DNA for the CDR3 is TGTGCCAGCAGCTTTGGGCAGCCCTCTGGAAACACCATATATTTT. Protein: CASSFGQPSGNTIYF.